This T cell receptor beta chain was captured by sequencing in a study of regulatory T cells in long-lasting Graves disease. The V gene's germline CDR1 is MNHEY and CDR2 SMNVEV (reference sequence). V shed 3 bases, J shed 4 bases, and the junction held 5 bases outside the gene matches. The CDR3 is 14 residues long. Sample time point: newly diagnosed GD, antithyroid drugs for less than 3 months. From PBMCs, RNA was extracted and then used to make the TCR library. Staff drew approximately 9.3 milliliters of peripheral blood into EDTA tubes. Libraries of TCR beta came from iRepertoire HTBI primers plus Arm-PCR of CDR3 regions. Authors' analysis steps: Taken together, the samples had 62 TRBV and around 14 TRBJ segments identified. TCRdb recomputed calls from the multiplex PCR reads with MiXCR, one row per CDR3 protein. The V and J calls were determined by TCRdb, not by the authors. The table includes fewer than 550,000 distinct CDR3 sequences, 16% detected once.

This same sample was also taken into another study, of T cells in Graves' hyperthyroidism and ophthalmopathy. As that study records: Carried out on the TCR CDR3, a first-round RT-PCR used the HTBI primer set.

The receptor comes from a middle-aged woman with Graves disease. The rearrangement joins TRBV27 to TRBJ1-1; TRBD1 matches at 7 bases. Source: peripheral blood mononuclear cells (PBMCs), taken at new diagnosis, from a patient treated with antithyroid drugs. CDR3 sequence (DNA): TGTGCCAGCAGTTTTGCAGGGGGTTTCACTGAAGCTTTCTTT. It translates to CASSFAGGFTEAFF.